This T cell receptor beta chain was identified during a study of CD8+ T cells in alopecia areata. Alopecia areata patients had lesional scalp punch biopsies and peripheral blood taken from them. Reverse transcription of extracted RNA yielded cDNA, which provided the sequencing template. Clones were read by immunoSEQ multiplex PCR, and TCRdb kept only the in-frame ones, dropping some. The table includes 100,000 to 130,000 clones, about 50% detected once. This receptor was identified in a human donor with alopecia areata. Specimen: NKG2D-low CD8+ T cells sorted from blood.

CDR3 in DNA: TGTGCCTGGAATAGCGGGAGGGGCGACAATGAGCAGTTCTTC. Protein: CAWNSGRGDNEQFF. The chain employs TRBV30 and TRBJ2-1; 11 positions agree with TRBD2. Trimming took 4 bases from V and 5 from J; bases not matched to a gene: 4. CDR1 is GTSNPN, CDR2 SVGIG, per germline (reference sequence). This CDR3 region has 14 residues.